What follows is one TCR beta chain and its context. V was pared by 8 bases and J by 7 bases, with 17 bases between. Germline CDR1 and CDR2: MNHEY and SVGAGI. The CDR3 has 13 amino acids. Under the authors' procedure: From reference gene primer amplification, estimates of nucleated cell counts were derived. Some clones are missing from TCRdb's copy, which holds only in-frame ones; the method was immunoSEQ multiplex PCR. From that table come the V and J calls and clone size; the DNA was used to work out D and trimming. The sample carries about 160,000 clones, 80% to 90% recorded once. This entry belongs to a study of blood T cell repertoires in COVID-19.

Input material: peripheral blood. The sequence was obtained from a human donor in a cohort sampled during active COVID-19. This rearrangement joins TRBV6-5 to TRBJ1-1; tentative D call: TRBD1 (6 bases). CDR3 amino acids: CASQSGTIREAFF. In nucleotides, the CDR3 is TGTGCCAGCCAGTCCGGGACAATACGTGAAGCTTTCTTT.